This TCR beta chain was sequenced for a study of technical replicates of blood from a handful of donors. The repertoire was sequenced with immunoSEQ multiplex PCR; TCRdb's copy has only in-frame clones and lacks some. Found here are around 57,000 clones, around 94% of them singletons; the top ten hold roughly 0.22%. This TCR derives from a human donor in good health. Sequencing was performed on T cells isolated from PBMCs.

The CDR3 region is CASSVEATNEKLFF. CDR3 bases: TGTGCCAGCAGCGTTGAGGCAACTAATGAAAAACTGTTTTTT. The chain links TRBV9 to TRBJ1-4, with unresolved D. V was trimmed by 2 bases and J by 0 bases, leaving 5 bases between them. This CDR3 has 14 residues. Germline V lookup: CDR1 SGDLS, CDR2 YYNGEE.